The 24 T cell receptor beta chains reported below all come from one sample, sequenced in a study of T cell responses to AZD1222 COVID-19 vaccine (dated by TCRdb to the early 2020s). The library was produced with the immunoSEQ multiplex PCR assay. Entries here come from immuneACCESS through TCRdb and include only in-frame sequences with V and J called. Some clones fail to appear in such tables; in the studies checked, an unresolved V gene covers under half of the shortfall, and the cause of the remainder is unknown. The sample table lists about 160,000 clones, approximately 91% of them with a count of one. The top ten hold approximately 1.9% of the sample. This sample's time point label indicates: baseline before first vaccination. Sequenced material: peripheral blood, taken on day 0 of AZD1222 vaccination. These TCRs come from an adult in good health.

This clone was detected a few times. V is TRBV5-6 and J is TRBJ2-5; TRBD1 matches 8 bases. The germline V gene encodes CDR1 SGHDT and CDR2 YYEEEE. With V trimmed by 0 bases and J by 5 bases, 9 bases remained unmatched. This CDR3 spans 16 amino acids. The CDR3 sequence is CASSLDTGQVRETQYF. CDR3 in DNA: TGTGCCAGCAGCTTGGACACGGGACAGGTCCGTGAGACCCAGTACTTC.

V usage is TRBV18 and J usage is TRBJ2-7; possible D gene TRBD1, 6 bases. Trimming shortened V by 4 bases and J by 0 bases, and 13 bases separated the two germline ends. This CDR3 contains 15 residues. Germline CDR1 is KGHSH and CDR2 is LQKENI. The CDR3 DNA follows: TGTGCCAGCTCACGCGGACAGCTCCTCTCCTACGAGCAGTACTTC. Translation gives CASSRGQLLSYEQYF.

The chain links TRBV27 to TRBJ2-3, with D perhaps given as TRBD1 or TRBD2 (5 bases each). V shed 4 bases and J shed 3 bases, with 8 bases lying between them. The CDR3 is 13 amino acids. The germline V gene has CDR1 MNHEY and CDR2 SMNVEV (reference sequence). CDR3 coding DNA: TGTGCCAGCAGTTGGGGGTCGACAGATACGCAGTATTTT. Translation gives CASSWGSTDTQYF.

This sequence joins TRBV4-3 and TRBJ2-1, with D possibly matching TRBD1 (6 bases). The length of the CDR3 is 12 residues. Germline V gene sequence: CDR1 LGHNA, CDR2 YSLEER. V lost 4 bases, J lost 8 bases, and 9 bases lay in between. CDR3 nucleotides: TGCGCCAGCAGCCCGACAGGATATGAGCAGTTCTTC. It codes for CASSPTGYEQFF.

This clone was seen once. The chain is built from TRBV28 and TRBJ1-5; D is possibly TRBD1 (5 bases). The CDR3 extends over 15 amino acids. Trimming stripped 6 bases from V and 5 bases from J, with 17 bases between. CDR1 MDHEN and CDR2 SYDVKM come from the germline V gene. The CDR3 DNA sequence: TGTGCCAGCAGGGGCCTGACAGCCACCCATCAGCCCCAGCATTTT. This translates into CASRGLTATHQPQHF.

The chain carries TRBV5-4 and TRBJ2-3; TRBD1 aligns across 7 bases. The ends lost 5 bases at V and 3 bases at J; junction bases unmatched: 12. This CDR3 has 16 amino acids. Germline V CDR1 and CDR2: SGHNT, YYREEE (reference sequence). The CDR3 DNA reads as TGTGCCAGCAGAACCTCCGCGGACAGGATAACAGATACGCAGTATTTT. Amino acids: CASRTSADRITDTQYF. Full variable domain (missing parts from reference TRBV5-4 and TRBJ2-3): ETGVTQSPTHLIKTRGQQVTLRCSSQSGHNTVSWYQQALGQGPQFIFQYYREEENGRGNFPPRFSGLQFPNYSSELNVNALELDDSALYLCASRTSADRITDTQYFGPGTRLTVL.

This clone was seen a handful of times. This chain links TRBV29-1 with TRBJ2-7; the match to TRBD2 covers 9 bases. Germline CDR1 is SQVTM and CDR2 is ANQGSEA. The CDR3 has 18 residues. V gave up 6 bases and J gave up 0 bases; unmatched junction bases: 18. CDR3 protein: CSVKMGGLAGSYSYEQYF. In nucleotides, the CDR3 is TGCAGCGTCAAAATGGGTGGGCTAGCGGGGTCCTACTCCTACGAGCAGTACTTC.

This clone appeared a single time. This sequence joins TRBV6-5 and TRBJ1-2; TRBD1 aligns across 7 bases. The CDR3 is 13 amino acids. Trimming at V came to 7 bases and at J to 3 bases, leaving 5 bases not matched to a gene. The germline CDR1 and CDR2 sequences are MNHEY and SVGAGI. The CDR3 sequence is CASTETGDYGYTF. The DNA for the CDR3 is TGTGCCAGCACCGAAACAGGGGACTATGGCTACACCTTC.

This clone has a handful of counts. V is TRBV5-1 and J is TRBJ2-7, with no clear D. Germline assignment: CDR1 SGHRS and CDR2 YFSETQ. Trimming shortened V by 0 bases and J by 0 bases, and 7 bases separated the two germline ends. The CDR3 covers 14 residues. CDR3 DNA: TGCGCCAGCAGCTTGGAACTGAACTCCTACGAGCAGTACTTC. Translated, it gives CASSLELNSYEQYF.

V usage is TRBV27 and J usage is TRBJ2-1; maybe TRBD2 (5 bases). V lost 3 bases and J lost 10, with 19 bases in between. The CDR3 is made up of 15 amino acids. CDR1 and CDR2 from the germline V gene are MNHEY and SMNVEV (reference sequence). The CDR3 DNA reads TGTGCCAGCAGTTTCAGCGACGGACGCAAGCGGGAGCAGTTCTTC. Translation: CASSFSDGRKREQFF.

V gene TRBV30 combines with J gene TRBJ2-3; 12 bases agree with TRBD1. The trim removed 3 bases at V and 4 bases at J, leaving 5 bases unmatched. CDR1 and CDR2 from the germline V gene are GTSNPN and SVGIG (reference sequence). The CDR3 is made up of 15 amino acids. The CDR3 region has the DNA TGTGCCTGGAGGGCCGGGACAGGGGGCCCAGATACGCAGTATTTT. Its translation: CAWRAGTGGPDTQYF. The complete variable domain, with remaining parts taken from reference TRBV30 and TRBJ2-3, reads SQTIHQWPATLVQPVGSPLSLECTVEGTSNPNLYWYRQAAGRGLQLLFYSVGIGQISSEVPQNLSASRPQDRQFILSSKKLLLSDSGFYLCAWRAGTGGPDTQYFGPGTRLTVL.

The chain employs TRBV28 and TRBJ2-5; maybe TRBD2 (6 bases). V was trimmed by 5 bases and J by 2 bases, leaving 9 bases between them. The CDR3 is 13 amino acids. Germline V gives CDR1 MDHEN, CDR2 SYDVKM. DNA of the CDR3: TGTGCCAGCAGTGCAGGGAGGCAAGAGACCCAGTACTTC. Its protein is CASSAGRQETQYF.

This clone was observed once. The rearrangement links TRBV28 to TRBJ2-2, with 12 positions matching TRBD2. The CDR3 consists of 14 residues. Germline V lookup: CDR1 MDHEN, CDR2 SYDVKM. As DNA, the CDR3 is TGTGCACACCTAGCGGGGGGGCAAGGCGGGGAGCTGTTTTTT. Its translation is CAHLAGGQGGELFF.

The gene calls are TRBV3-1 (or the pseudogene TRBV3-2) and TRBJ1-2; D unclear. CDR1 is LGHDT and CDR2 is YNNKEL in the germline V gene (reference sequence). This CDR3 spans 16 amino acids. V lost 1 base to trimming and J lost 4 bases, with 16 bases between them. The CDR3 here is CASSQVPRRSGYGYTF. As DNA, the CDR3 is TGTGCCAGCAGCCAAGTCCCCAGACGGTCTGGCTATGGCTACACCTTC.

This clone has a single count. This rearrangement joins TRBV5-1 to TRBJ2-3; 7 bases are shared with TRBD1. The trim removed 7 bases at V and 2 bases at J, leaving 7 bases unmatched. Germline V gene sequence: CDR1 SGHRS, CDR2 YFSETQ. There are 14 residues in the CDR3. The CDR3 nucleotides are TGCGCCAGCGACCGGGACAGTAACACAGATACGCAGTATTTT. Its protein is CASDRDSNTDTQYF. Together with reference TRBV5-1 and TRBJ2-3, the CDR3 gives the full variable domain: KAGVTQTPRYLIKTRGQQVTLSCSPISGHRSVSWYQQTPGQGLQFLFEYFSETQRNKGNFPGRFSGRQFSNSRSEMNVSTLELGDSALYLCASDRDSNTDTQYFGPGTRLTVL.

The chain is built from TRBV11-2 and TRBJ2-7; 11 bases are a match to TRBD2. The CDR3 contains 15 residues. CDR1 and CDR2 from the germline V gene are SGHAT and FQNNGV. V lost 4 bases to trimming and J lost 3 bases; unmatched junction nucleotides: 5. The CDR3, as DNA: TGTGCCAGCAGCTCAATAGCGGGGGGGTTCTACGAGCAGTACTTC. Translated: CASSSIAGGFYEQYF.

On this clone: A junction boundary mismatches the germline segment, possibly from a read error. This chain connects TRBV27 to TRBJ2-1, with D unresolved. Germline V gene data show CDR1 as MNHEY and CDR2 as SMNVEV (reference sequence). The CDR3 has 13 amino acids. CDR3 nucleotides: TGTGCCAGCAGTTTTAGCCCCTATAATGAGCAGTTCTTC. Protein: CASSFSPYNEQFF.

The chain carries TRBV5-6 and TRBJ2-5; 7 bases match TRBD2. Germline CDR1 is SGHDT and CDR2 is YYEEEE. Losses at the gene ends were 0 bases for V and 4 bases for J; bases not matched to a gene: 3. There are 14 residues in the CDR3. As DNA, the CDR3 is TGTGCCAGCAGCTTGGTATCGGGGGGAGAGACCCAGTACTTC. Its protein product is CASSLVSGGETQYF. Filled out from reference TRBV5-6 and TRBJ2-5, the complete variable domain reads DAGVTQSPTHLIKTRGQQVTLRCSPKSGHDTVSWYQQALGQGPQFIFQYYEEEERQRGNFPDRFSGHQFPNYSSELNVNALLLGDSALYLCASSLVSGGETQYFGPGTRLLVL.

This clone was seen only a few times. The chain links TRBV7-8 to TRBJ1-2; 9 bases are shared with TRBD1. The CDR3 is 16 amino acids. CDR1 SGHVS and CDR2 FQNEAQ come from the germline V gene. Germline trimming cut 1 base from V and 5 bases from J; bases unmatched to any gene: 8. DNA of the CDR3: TGTGCCAGCAGCTTAGGACAGGGGGAGGGTTGGTATGGCTACACCTTC. It codes for CASSLGQGEGWYGYTF. Combining the CDR3 with reference TRBV7-8 and TRBJ1-2 gives the whole variable domain GAGVSQSPRYKVAKRGQDVALRCDPISGHVSLFWYQQALGQGPEFLTYFQNEAQLDKSGLPSDRFFAERPEGSVSTLKIQRTQQEDSAVYLCASSLGQGEGWYGYTFGSGTRLTVV.

This clone was detected only once. The chain is built from TRBV19 and TRBJ2-3, with D unclear. The CDR3 has 13 residues. Germline CDR1 LNHDA, CDR2 SQIVND (reference sequence). V was pared by 1 base and J by 3 bases, with 5 bases between. The DNA for the CDR3 is TGTGCCAGTAGTATAGGTGTTACAGATACGCAGTATTTT. It is translated as CASSIGVTDTQYF.

The V gene is TRBV15, the J gene TRBJ2-1; 7 positions agree with TRBD1. V dropped 2 bases and J dropped 9; count of bases not matched to a gene: 4. The CDR3 extends over 13 amino acids. Germline CDR1 reads LNHNV; CDR2 reads YYDKDF (reference sequence). The CDR3 DNA reads TGTGCCACCAGCAGATACAGGGGCTTTGAGCAGTTCTTC. Translated, it gives CATSRYRGFEQFF.

V gene TRBV11-2 combines with J gene TRBJ1-1; tentatively, D is TRBD1 (5 bases). The CDR3 is 16 amino acids. CDR1 is SGHAT and CDR2 is FQNNGV in the germline V gene. V lost 0 bases to trimming and J lost 4 bases, with 15 bases between them. In DNA, the CDR3 is TGTGCCAGCAGCTTAGATAAGAGGGGTCGGGGCACTGAAGCTTTCTTT. It translates to CASSLDKRGRGTEAFF.

The rearrangement links TRBV27 to TRBJ2-4; 8 bases match TRBD1. J was trimmed by 0 bases and V by 5 bases; bases with no gene match: 18. From germline, CDR1 is MNHEY and CDR2 SMNVEV (reference sequence). The CDR3 is made up of 20 amino acids. CDR3 DNA: TGTGCCAGCAGTCCCTGGACAGGGTCAGCGTTGAACCTAGCCAAAAACATTCAGTACTTC. Amino acid sequence: CASSPWTGSALNLAKNIQYF.

The gene calls are TRBV10-1 and TRBJ1-2, with 9 bases aligning to TRBD1. Germline CDR1 reads WNHNN; CDR2 reads SYGVQD (reference sequence). With 3 bases clipped from V and 7 bases from J, the junction kept 30 bases outside the gene matches. This CDR3 is built from 22 residues. This CDR3 is CASSDHALGDREGGGFVSGYTF. For the CDR3, the DNA is TGCGCCAGCAGTGACCACGCTCTCGGGGACAGGGAGGGTGGCGGTTTTGTCTCTGGCTACACCTTC.